This TCR beta chain was captured in a study of CD8+ T cells in alopecia areata. The sample's treatment: oral pan-JAK inhibitor, 5-10 mg twice daily. V shed 0 bases and J 7 bases; nucleotides not matched to a gene: 5. The CDR3 has 15 residues. Germline loops: CDR1 LNHNV, CDR2 YYDKDF (reference sequence). Reverse transcription of extracted RNA yielded cDNA, which provided the sequencing template. Profiled with immunoSEQ multiplex PCR; TCRdb holds only in-frame clones, not every one. The data show 95,000 to 150,000 clones, roughly 57% seen once. The clonotype was recovered from a human donor with alopecia areata. The sequencing here drew on CD4+ T cells sorted from blood, taken at week 4, from a patient treated with tofacitinib. The chain carries TRBV15 and TRBJ2-1; 8 nucleotides line up with TRBD1. Written as DNA, the CDR3 is TGTGCCACCAGCAGAGAAGACAGGGGTTGGAATGAGCAGTTCTTC. This codes for CATSREDRGWNEQFF.